The present entry profiles one TCR beta chain with its context. The source of the sample is a study of Ad26.COV2.S vaccination and SARS-CoV-2 variants. Assay used: immunoSEQ multiplex PCR; TCRdb lists only in-frame clones, some missing. The sample carries fewer than 600,000 clones, 80% to 90% recorded once. There are 16 residues in the CDR3. CDR1 is SGHTA, CDR2 FQGNSA, per germline. J gave up 4 bases and V 5 bases, and 12 bases lay outside the gene matches. Treatment denoted: around 19 received Ad26.COV2.S at low or high dose, single or two shots; about 5 received placebo; per-sample allocation not given. Specimens were obtained on day 63 following the first vaccine or placebo injection.

The source was peripheral blood, collected in a trial of Ad26.COV2.S vaccine versus placebo. The receptor was derived from a person aged 18-60 years who received the Ad26.COV2.S COVID-19 vaccine or a placebo. The V call is TRBV7-2, the J call TRBJ1-1; 8 bases agree with TRBD1. The DNA for the CDR3 is TGTGCCAGCAGCATGTCGACAGGGGTCATGGGCACTGAAGCTTTCTTT. It is translated as CASSMSTGVMGTEAFF.